Below are 21 T cell receptor beta chains sequenced from a single sample in a study of CD8+CD57+ T cells in acquired aplastic anemia. Previously, flow cytometry had revealed CD8+CD57+ cell expansion in the patients chosen for sequencing. The use of genomic DNA as template underpinned the TCR beta VDJ and CDR3 profiling. TCRdb re-analysed the reads in MiXCR, keeping a single row per CDR3 protein. The sample consists of about 180,000 distinct CDR3 sequences, nearly 50% of them appearing once. Sequencing was done on a sample of sorted CD4+, CD8+, or CD8+CD57+ T cells (not recorded which) from PBMCs. All receptors come from a human donor with aplastic anemia.

The chain couples TRBV4-3 to TRBJ2-5; D may be TRBD2 (6 bases). Germline CDR1 is LGHNA and CDR2 is YSLEER. V was shortened by 0 bases and J by 4 bases, with 18 bases between the two germline ends. The CDR3 spans 17 residues. CDR3 region: CASSQDRVGEATETQYF. DNA of the CDR3: TGCGCCAGCAGCCAAGATCGAGTCGGGGAGGCCACAGAGACCCAGTACTTC.

This sequence joins TRBV19 and TRBJ1-6; the D is unclear. V lost 2 bases and J lost 10, with 12 bases in between. Germline V gene lookup returns CDR1 LNHDA and CDR2 SQIVND (reference sequence). The CDR3 is made up of 14 amino acids. The CDR3 protein is CASSIIPGDSPLHF. DNA for the CDR3: TGTGCCAGTAGTATAATCCCAGGCGACTCACCCCTCCACTTT.

The CDR3 bases are TGCAGCGTTGATTTCGGTAACTATGGCTACACCTTC. As protein: CSVDFGNYGYTF. The chain is built from TRBV29-1 and TRBJ1-2; D is ambiguous. Trimming left V 3 bases short and J 1 base short, with 6 bases between. Germline loops: CDR1 SQVTM, CDR2 ANQGSEA. CDR3 size: 12 residues.

This clonotype was seen more than once but under ten times. The genes are TRBV29-1 and TRBJ2-7, with 7 bases lining up with TRBD2. Trimming removed 4 bases from V and 3 bases from J; junction bases left unmatched: 18. The CDR3 runs 17 residues. Per germline, CDR1 SQVTM and CDR2 ANQGSEA. CDR3 nucleotide sequence: TGCAGCGTTGCAGTTCTCTCGGGTGGCGGGAGAGGCTACGAGCAGTACTTC. It specifies CSVAVLSGGGRGYEQYF.

This clonotype has a handful of counts. The chain couples TRBV28 to TRBJ2-3, with 7 nucleotides matching TRBD1. The CDR3 covers 14 residues. With 4 bases clipped from V and 4 bases from J, the junction kept 5 bases outside the gene matches. From germline, CDR1 is MDHEN and CDR2 SYDVKM. The CDR3 region is CASSYGDRADTQYF. The DNA of the CDR3 is TGTGCCAGCAGTTACGGCGACAGGGCAGATACGCAGTATTTT.

The chain combines TRBV19 with TRBJ2-7, with D maybe TRBD2 (6 bases). V was trimmed by 3 bases and J by 2 bases, leaving 11 bases between them. From germline, CDR1 is LNHDA and CDR2 SQIVND (reference sequence). The CDR3 runs 14 residues. The CDR3 is CASSIVAEAYEQYF. As DNA, the CDR3 is TGTGCCAGTAGTATCGTAGCGGAGGCCTACGAGCAGTACTTC. The variable domain in full, with the rest retrieved from reference TRBV19 and TRBJ2-7, is DGGITQSPKYLFRKEGQNVTLSCEQNLNHDAMYWYRQDPGQGLRLIYYSQIVNDFQKGDIAEGYSVSREKKESFPLTVTSAQKNPTAFYLCASSIVAEAYEQYFGPGTRLTVT.

This clonotype was recorded at least ten times. This sequence joins TRBV7-9 and TRBJ1-3; 7 bases map to TRBD1. The V and J ends lost 5 bases and 2 bases, in that order; junction bases with no gene match: 15. There are 18 residues in the CDR3. The germline V gene has CDR1 SEHNR and CDR2 FQNEAQ (reference sequence). CDR3 in amino acids: CASSAGTEWLSTGNTIYF. In DNA, the CDR3 is TGTGCCAGCAGCGCCGGGACAGAATGGCTTTCTACTGGAAACACCATATATTTT.

This clonotype was counted once. The chain combines TRBV12-3 or TRBV12-4 with TRBJ2-4, with TRBD2 identical over 7 bases. The J segment lost 7 bases and the V segment lost 3 bases, leaving 9 bases of the junction unmatched. There are 15 residues in the CDR3. This chain's CDR3 is CASSFRAGSENIQYF. The CDR3 DNA is TGTGCCAGCAGTTTCCGAGCGGGGAGTGAGAACATTCAGTACTTC.

About this clonotype itself: A much more abundant neighbour one base away suggests this may be a read error. The gene calls are TRBV5-6 and TRBJ2-1, with D perhaps TRBD2 (6 bases). The CDR3 runs to 16 residues. Germline values: CDR1 SGHDT, CDR2 YYEEEE. The CDR3 sequence: CAGSLGLRASYNEQFF. In nucleotides, the CDR3 is TGTGCCGGCAGTTTGGGACTCAGAGCCTCCTACAATGAGCAGTTCTTC.

A note on this clonotype: This could be a read error, since a much larger clone is one nucleotide away. The gene calls are TRBV6-1 and TRBJ1-5; no definite D call. CDR1 MNHNS and CDR2 SASEGT come from the germline V gene. This CDR3 comprises 14 residues. Trimming took 6 bases from V and 10 from J, leaving 19 bases between them. CDR3 region: CASSADLGWRPQHF. Here the CDR3 DNA reads TGTGCCAGCAGCGCTGATCTGGGATGGCGACCCCAGCATTTT.

The table lists this clonotype with many counts. The chain recombines TRBV5-1 with TRBJ2-7; D is ambiguous. The V end lost 0 bases, the J end lost 0 bases, and 13 bases lay between the germline ends. The CDR3 spans 16 residues. Germline V gives CDR1 SGHRS, CDR2 YFSETQ. The CDR3 protein is CASSLERQISSYEQYF. CDR3 coding DNA: TGCGCCAGCAGCTTGGAGCGCCAGATCAGCTCCTACGAGCAGTACTTC.

The chain recombines TRBV19 with TRBJ1-5, with 8 bases aligning to TRBD1. The CDR3 spans 14 residues. J gave up 4 bases and V 4 bases, and 3 bases lay outside the gene matches. CDR1 LNHDA and CDR2 SQIVND come from the germline V gene (reference sequence). The CDR3 nucleotides are TGTGCCAGTAGTAGGACAGGGCCTAATCAGCCCCAGCATTTT. Protein: CASSRTGPNQPQHF.

As to this clonotype: This may come from a read error, since a much larger clone is one base off. The chain carries TRBV20-1 and TRBJ2-4; D uncertain. CDR3 size: 11 residues. CDR1 and CDR2 (germline): DFQATT, SNEGSKA (reference sequence). The CDR3 region has the DNA TGCAATGCTAGAGATGGATATATTCAGTACTTC. Protein: CNARDGYIQYF.

This clonotype came up many times. This chain connects TRBV6-5 to TRBJ2-1; D uncertain. CDR1 is MNHEY, CDR2 SVGAGI, per germline. V gave up 2 bases and J gave up 0 bases, with 8 bases separating them. This CDR3 is 15 amino acids long. CDR3 amino acids: CASSYVPSSYNEQFF. CDR3 DNA sequence: TGTGCCAGCAGTTACGTCCCAAGCTCCTACAATGAGCAGTTCTTC.

V is TRBV19 and J is TRBJ2-7; no clear D. The CDR3 loop spans 14 amino acids. V dropped 1 base and J dropped 0 bases, with 7 bases sitting between them. CDR1 is LNHDA, CDR2 SQIVND, per germline (reference sequence). The CDR3 protein is CASSIAEDSYEQYF. The CDR3 nucleotides read TGTGCCAGTAGTATAGCTGAGGACTCCTACGAGCAGTACTTC.

The DNA of the CDR3 is TGTGCCAGCAGCTTTTTAACAGACGAGCAGTACTTC. The encoded protein is CASSFLTDEQYF. This chain links TRBV7-3 with TRBJ2-7; D remains ambiguous. Trimming pared 3 bases from V and 5 bases from J, leaving 8 bases between. This CDR3 has 12 residues. CDR1 and CDR2 from the germline V gene are SGHTA and FQGTGA.

In DNA, the CDR3 is TGTGCCACCGGACTAGCGGGAGTTACCACAGATACGCAGTATTTT. Protein: CATGLAGVTTDTQYF. The rearrangement links TRBV10-3 to TRBJ2-3; TRBD2 matches 13 bases. Germline CDR1 is ENHRY and CDR2 is SYGVKD. The trim removed 10 bases at V and 2 bases at J, leaving 6 bases unmatched. This CDR3 is built from 15 residues.

This chain links TRBV10-3 with TRBJ1-5; TRBD1 agrees at 7 bases. In germline, CDR1 is ENHRY, CDR2 SYGVKD. The CDR3 is made up of 14 amino acids. This CDR3 reads CASSVETGTQPQHF. Here the CDR3 DNA reads TGTGCAAGCAGTGTCGAGACAGGGACTCAGCCCCAGCATTTT.

This clonotype came up many times. The rearrangement uses TRBV9 and TRBJ1-3, with D maybe TRBD1 (5 bases). The germline CDR1 and CDR2 sequences are SGDLS and YYNGEE. The CDR3 has 17 residues. V lost 0 bases, J lost 4 bases, and 17 bases lay in between. The DNA for the CDR3 is TGTGCCAGCAGCGTAGAGGGCAGGGCCCTCTCCGGAAACACCATATATTTT. Its protein product is CASSVEGRALSGNTIYF.

This sequence joins TRBV2 and TRBJ2-3, with 16 bases identical to TRBD2. V shed 1 base, J shed 4 bases, and the junction held 11 bases outside the gene matches. This CDR3 region has 20 residues. Germline V lookup: CDR1 SNHLY, CDR2 FYNNEI. This CDR3 is CASSEDGTSGRALGPDTQYF. The CDR3 nucleotides are TGTGCCAGCAGTGAAGACGGGACTAGCGGGAGGGCCCTCGGCCCAGATACGCAGTATTTT.

This clonotype was seen more than once but under ten times. This rearrangement joins TRBV29-1 to TRBJ1-5; D may be TRBD1 (5 bases). The germline V gene has CDR1 SQVTM and CDR2 ANQGSEA. Trimming removed 4 bases from V and 3 bases from J, with 7 bases in between. The CDR3 loop spans 12 amino acids. The CDR3 spells CSVGGANQPQHF. CDR3 in DNA: TGCAGCGTTGGCGGGGCCAATCAGCCCCAGCATTTT. The full variable domain, in which reference TRBV29-1 and TRBJ1-5 provide the parts outside the CDR3, is SAVISQKPSRDICQRGTSLTIQCQVDSQVTMMFWYRQQPGQSLTLIATANQGSEATYESGFVIDKFPISRPNLTFSTLTVSNMSPEDSSIYLCSVGGANQPQHFGDGTRLSIL.